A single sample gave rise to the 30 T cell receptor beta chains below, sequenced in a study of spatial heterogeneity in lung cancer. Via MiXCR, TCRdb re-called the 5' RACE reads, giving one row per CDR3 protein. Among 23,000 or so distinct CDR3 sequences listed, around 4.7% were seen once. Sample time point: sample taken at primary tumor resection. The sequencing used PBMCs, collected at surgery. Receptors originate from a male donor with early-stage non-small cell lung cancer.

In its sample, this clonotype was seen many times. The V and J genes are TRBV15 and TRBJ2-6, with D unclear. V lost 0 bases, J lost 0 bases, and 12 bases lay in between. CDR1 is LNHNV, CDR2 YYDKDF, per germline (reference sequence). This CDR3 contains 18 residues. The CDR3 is CATSREGGEYSGANVLTF. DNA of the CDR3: TGTGCCACCAGCAGAGAGGGTGGGGAATACTCTGGGGCCAACGTCCTGACTTTC. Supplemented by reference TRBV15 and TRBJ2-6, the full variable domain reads DAMVIQNPRYQVTQFGKPVTLSCSQTLNHNVMYWYQQKSSQAPKLLFHYYDKDFNNEADTPDNFQSRRPNTSFCFLDIRSPGLGDTAMYLCATSREGGEYSGANVLTFGAGSRLTVL.

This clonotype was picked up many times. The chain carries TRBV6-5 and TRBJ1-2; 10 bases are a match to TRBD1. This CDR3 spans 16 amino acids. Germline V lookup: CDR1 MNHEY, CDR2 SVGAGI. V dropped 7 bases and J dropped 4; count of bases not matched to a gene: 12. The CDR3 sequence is CASTPVVGTGVYGYTF. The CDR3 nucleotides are TGTGCCAGCACCCCGGTGGTGGGGACAGGGGTCTATGGCTACACCTTC.

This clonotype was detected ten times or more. In nucleotides, the CDR3 is TGCGCCAGCAGCCTTATGGGCCCGAACACTGAAGCTTTCTTT. It yields the protein CASSLMGPNTEAFF. The chain has TRBV5-1 and TRBJ1-1; D ambiguous. With 4 bases removed from V and 1 base from J, the gap between germline ends came to 11 bases. Germline values: CDR1 SGHRS, CDR2 YFSETQ. CDR3 length: 14 residues.

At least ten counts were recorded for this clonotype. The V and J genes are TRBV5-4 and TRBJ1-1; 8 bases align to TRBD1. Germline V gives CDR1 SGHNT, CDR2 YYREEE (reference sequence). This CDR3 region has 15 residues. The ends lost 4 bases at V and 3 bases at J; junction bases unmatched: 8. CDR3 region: CASSPRQGTDTEAFF. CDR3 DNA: TGTGCCAGCAGCCCAAGACAGGGGACAGACACTGAAGCTTTCTTT.

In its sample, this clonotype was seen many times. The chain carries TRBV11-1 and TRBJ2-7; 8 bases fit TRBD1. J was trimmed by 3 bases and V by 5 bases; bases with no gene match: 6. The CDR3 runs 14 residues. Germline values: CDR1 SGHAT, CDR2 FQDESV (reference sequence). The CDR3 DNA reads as TGTGCCAGCAGCGACAACAGGGGGATCTACGAGCAGTACTTC. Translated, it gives CASSDNRGIYEQYF.

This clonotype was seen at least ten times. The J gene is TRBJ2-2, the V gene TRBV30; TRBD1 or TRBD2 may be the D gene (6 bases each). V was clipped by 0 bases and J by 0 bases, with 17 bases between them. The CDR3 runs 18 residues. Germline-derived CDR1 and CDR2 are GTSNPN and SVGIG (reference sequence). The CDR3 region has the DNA TGTGCCTGGAGTGTACACCGAGGGGGAGGAGCGAACACCGGGGAGCTGTTTTTT. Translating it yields CAWSVHRGGGANTGELFF.

CDR3 sequence (DNA): TGTGCCTGGAGTGGGGGATGGCCTCAGCCCCAGCATTTT. Residues: CAWSGGWPQPQHF. The chain is built from TRBV30 and TRBJ1-5; D gene unclear. Trimming removed 1 base from V and 6 bases from J, with 10 bases in between. The germline V gene encodes CDR1 GTSNPN and CDR2 SVGIG (reference sequence). The CDR3 runs to 13 residues.

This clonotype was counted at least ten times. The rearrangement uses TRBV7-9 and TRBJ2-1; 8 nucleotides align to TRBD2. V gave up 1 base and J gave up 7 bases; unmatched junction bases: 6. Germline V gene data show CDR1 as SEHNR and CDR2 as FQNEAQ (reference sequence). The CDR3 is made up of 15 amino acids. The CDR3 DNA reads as TGTGCCAGCAGCTTAGAAGCGGGAGCTAATAATGAGCAGTTCTTC. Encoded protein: CASSLEAGANNEQFF.

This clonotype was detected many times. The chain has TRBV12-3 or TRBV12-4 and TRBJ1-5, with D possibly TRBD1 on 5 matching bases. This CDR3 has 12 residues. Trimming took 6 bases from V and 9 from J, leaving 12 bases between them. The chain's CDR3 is CASSSPGGPQHF. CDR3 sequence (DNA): TGTGCCAGCAGCTCCCCTGGGGGGCCCCAGCATTTT.

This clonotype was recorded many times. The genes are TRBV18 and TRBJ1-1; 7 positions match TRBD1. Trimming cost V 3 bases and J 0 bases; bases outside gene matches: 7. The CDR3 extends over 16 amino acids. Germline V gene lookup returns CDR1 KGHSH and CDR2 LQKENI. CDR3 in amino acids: CASSPDRVRVNTEAFF. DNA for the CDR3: TGTGCCAGCTCACCCGACAGGGTGAGAGTGAACACTGAAGCTTTCTTT.

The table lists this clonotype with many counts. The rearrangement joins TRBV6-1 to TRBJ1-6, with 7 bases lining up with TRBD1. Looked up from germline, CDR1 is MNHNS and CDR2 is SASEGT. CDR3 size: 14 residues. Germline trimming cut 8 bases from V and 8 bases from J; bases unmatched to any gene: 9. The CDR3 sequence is CASSTGVLDSPLHF. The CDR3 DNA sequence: TGTGCCAGCTCTACAGGGGTTCTAGATTCACCCCTCCACTTT.

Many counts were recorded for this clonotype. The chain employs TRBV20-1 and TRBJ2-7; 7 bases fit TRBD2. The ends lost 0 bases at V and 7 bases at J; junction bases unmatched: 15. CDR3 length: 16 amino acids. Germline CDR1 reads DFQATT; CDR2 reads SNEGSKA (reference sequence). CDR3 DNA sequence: TGCAGTGCTAGAGAAAGCATAAGCGGGGCCCGACGGGAGCAGTACTTC. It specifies CSARESISGARREQYF.

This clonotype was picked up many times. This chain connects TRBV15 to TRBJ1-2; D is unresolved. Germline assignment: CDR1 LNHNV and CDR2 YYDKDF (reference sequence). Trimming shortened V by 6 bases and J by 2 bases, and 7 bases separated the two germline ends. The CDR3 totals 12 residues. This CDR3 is CATSPRNYGYTF. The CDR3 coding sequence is TGTGCCACCAGTCCGAGAAACTATGGCTACACCTTC. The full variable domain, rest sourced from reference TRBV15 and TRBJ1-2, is DAMVIQNPRYQVTQFGKPVTLSCSQTLNHNVMYWYQQKSSQAPKLLFHYYDKDFNNEADTPDNFQSRRPNTSFCFLDIRSPGLGDTAMYLCATSPRNYGYTFGSGTRLTVV.

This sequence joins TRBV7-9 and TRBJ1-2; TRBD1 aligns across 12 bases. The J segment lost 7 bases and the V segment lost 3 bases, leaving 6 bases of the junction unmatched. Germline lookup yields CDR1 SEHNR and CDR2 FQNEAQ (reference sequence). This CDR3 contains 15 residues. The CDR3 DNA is TGTGCCAGCAGCTTCCCGGGACAGGGGGCGCGTGGCTACACCTTC. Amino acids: CASSFPGQGARGYTF. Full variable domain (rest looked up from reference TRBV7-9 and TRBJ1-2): DTGVSQNPRHKITKRGQNVTFRCDPISEHNRLYWYRQTLGQGPEFLTYFQNEAQLEKSRLLSDRFSAERPKGSFSTLEIQRTEQGDSAMYLCASSFPGQGARGYTFGSGTRLTVV.

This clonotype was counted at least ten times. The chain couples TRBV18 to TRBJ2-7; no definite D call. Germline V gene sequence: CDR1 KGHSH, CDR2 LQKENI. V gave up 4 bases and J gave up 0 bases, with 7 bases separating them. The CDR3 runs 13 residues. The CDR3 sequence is CASSQDRSYEQYF. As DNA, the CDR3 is TGTGCCAGCTCACAGGACCGCTCCTACGAGCAGTACTTC.

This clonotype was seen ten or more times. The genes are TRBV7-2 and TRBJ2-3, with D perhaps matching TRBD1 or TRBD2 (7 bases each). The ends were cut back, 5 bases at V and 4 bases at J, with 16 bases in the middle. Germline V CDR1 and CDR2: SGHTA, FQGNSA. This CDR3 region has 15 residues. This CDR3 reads CASSQRAGGADTQYF. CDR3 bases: TGTGCCAGCAGCCAGCGGGCAGGGGGGGCAGATACGCAGTATTTT. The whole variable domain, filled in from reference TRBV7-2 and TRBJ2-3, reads GAGVSQSPSNKVTEKGKDVELRCDPISGHTALYWYRQSLGQGLEFLIYFQGNSAPDKSGLPSDRFSAERTGGSVSTLTIQRTQQEDSAVYLCASSQRAGGADTQYFGPGTRLTVL.

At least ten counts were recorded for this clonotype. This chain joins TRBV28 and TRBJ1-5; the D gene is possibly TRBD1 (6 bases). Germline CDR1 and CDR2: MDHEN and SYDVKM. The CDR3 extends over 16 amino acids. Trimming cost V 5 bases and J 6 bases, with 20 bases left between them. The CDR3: CASSPPGQSWGQPQHF. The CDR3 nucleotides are TGTGCCAGCAGTCCCCCAGGACAGAGTTGGGGTCAGCCCCAGCATTTT.

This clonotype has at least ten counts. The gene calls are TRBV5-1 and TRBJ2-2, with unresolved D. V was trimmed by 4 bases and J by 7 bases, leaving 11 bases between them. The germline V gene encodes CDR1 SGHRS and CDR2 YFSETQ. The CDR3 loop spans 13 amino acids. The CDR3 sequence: CASSLFTGGELFF. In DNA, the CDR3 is TGCGCCAGCAGCCTATTTACCGGCGGGGAGCTGTTTTTT.

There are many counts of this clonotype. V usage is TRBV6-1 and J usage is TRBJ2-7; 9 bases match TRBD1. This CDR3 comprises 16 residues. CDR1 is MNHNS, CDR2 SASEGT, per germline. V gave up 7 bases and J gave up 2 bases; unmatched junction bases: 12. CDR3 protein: CASKAATGGIAYEQYF. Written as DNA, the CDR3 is TGTGCCAGCAAGGCAGCAACAGGGGGCATCGCCTACGAGCAGTACTTC.

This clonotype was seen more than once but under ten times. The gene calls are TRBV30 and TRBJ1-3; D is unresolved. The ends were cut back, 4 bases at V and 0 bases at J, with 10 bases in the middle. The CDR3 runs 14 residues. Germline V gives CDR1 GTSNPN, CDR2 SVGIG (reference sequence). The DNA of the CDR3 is TGTGCCTGGAAGGTTGGGCGCTCTGGAAACACCATATATTTT. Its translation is CAWKVGRSGNTIYF.

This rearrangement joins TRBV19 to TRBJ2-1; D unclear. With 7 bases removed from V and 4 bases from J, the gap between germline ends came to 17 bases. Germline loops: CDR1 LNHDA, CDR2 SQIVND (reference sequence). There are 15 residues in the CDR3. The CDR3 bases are TGTGCCAGTATCCCCTCACGCGGCACATACAATGAGCAGTTCTTC. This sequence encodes CASIPSRGTYNEQFF.

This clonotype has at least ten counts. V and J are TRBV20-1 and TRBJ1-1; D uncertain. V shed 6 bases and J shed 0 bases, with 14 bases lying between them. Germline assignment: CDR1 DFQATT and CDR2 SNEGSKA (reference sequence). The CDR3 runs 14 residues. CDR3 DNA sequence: TGCAGTGCCCCGAAACGGAACATGAACACTGAAGCTTTCTTT. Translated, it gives CSAPKRNMNTEAFF.

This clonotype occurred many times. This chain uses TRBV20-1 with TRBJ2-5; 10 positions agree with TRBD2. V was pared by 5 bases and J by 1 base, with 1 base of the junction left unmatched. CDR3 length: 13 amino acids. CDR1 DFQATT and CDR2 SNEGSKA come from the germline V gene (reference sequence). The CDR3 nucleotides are TGCAGTGCTTGGACTAGCGGCCAAGAGACCCAGTACTTC. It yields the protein CSAWTSGQETQYF.

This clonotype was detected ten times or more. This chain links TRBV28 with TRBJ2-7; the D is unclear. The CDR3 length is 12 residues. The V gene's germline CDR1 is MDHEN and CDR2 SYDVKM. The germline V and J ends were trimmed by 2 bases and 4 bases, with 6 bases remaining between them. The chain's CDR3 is CASSLRVYEQYF. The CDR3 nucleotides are TGTGCCAGCAGTTTAAGGGTTTACGAGCAGTACTTC.

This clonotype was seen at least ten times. The CDR3 DNA sequence: TGTGCCAGCAGTTACGGAGGGCCAGAGGATACGCAGTATTTT. Its translation: CASSYGGPEDTQYF. The V and J genes are TRBV6-2 or TRBV6-3 and TRBJ2-3, with D possibly matching TRBD2 (6 bases). The germline V gene has CDR1 MNHEY and CDR2 SVGEGT. V was pared by 2 bases and J by 6 bases, with 12 bases between. This CDR3 region has 14 residues.

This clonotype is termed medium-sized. CDR3 in amino acids: CASSREEGSPLHF. The CDR3 DNA is TGTGCCAGCAGTAGGGAAGAGGGTTCACCCCTCCACTTT. This rearrangement joins TRBV2 to TRBJ1-6; no reliable D call. V lost 5 bases and J lost 9, with 11 bases in between. The CDR3 runs 13 residues. Germline loops: CDR1 SNHLY, CDR2 FYNNEI.

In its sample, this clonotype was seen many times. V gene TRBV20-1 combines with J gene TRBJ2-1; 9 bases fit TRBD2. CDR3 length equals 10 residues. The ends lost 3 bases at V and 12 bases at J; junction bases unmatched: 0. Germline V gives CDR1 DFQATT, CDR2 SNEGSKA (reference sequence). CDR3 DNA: TGCAGTGCTAGGCGGGAGGGGCAGTTCTTC. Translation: CSARREGQFF.

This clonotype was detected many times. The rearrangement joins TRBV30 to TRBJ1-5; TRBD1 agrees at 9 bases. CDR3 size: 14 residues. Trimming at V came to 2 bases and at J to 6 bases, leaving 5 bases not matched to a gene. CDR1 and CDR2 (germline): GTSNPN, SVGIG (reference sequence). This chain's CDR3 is CAWSTLGQGQPQHF. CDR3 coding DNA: TGTGCCTGGAGTACCCTGGGACAGGGTCAGCCCCAGCATTTT.

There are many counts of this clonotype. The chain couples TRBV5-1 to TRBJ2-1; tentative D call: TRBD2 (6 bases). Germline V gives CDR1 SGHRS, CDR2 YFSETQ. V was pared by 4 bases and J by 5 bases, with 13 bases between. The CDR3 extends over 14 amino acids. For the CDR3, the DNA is TGCGCCAGCAGCCCGACTAGTAACCACAATGAGCAGTTCTTC. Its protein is CASSPTSNHNEQFF.

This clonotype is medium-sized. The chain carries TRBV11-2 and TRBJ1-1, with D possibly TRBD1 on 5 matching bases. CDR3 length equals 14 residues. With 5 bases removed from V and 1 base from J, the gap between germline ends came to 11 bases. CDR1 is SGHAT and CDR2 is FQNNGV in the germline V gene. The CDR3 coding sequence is TGTGCCAGCAGCAGGGGACCGACGAACACTGAAGCTTTCTTT. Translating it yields CASSRGPTNTEAFF. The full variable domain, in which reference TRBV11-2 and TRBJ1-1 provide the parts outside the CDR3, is EAGVAQSPRYKIIEKRQSVAFWCNPISGHATLYWYQQILGQGPKLLIQFQNNGVVDDSQLPKDRFSAERLKGVDSTLKIQPAKLEDSAVYLCASSRGPTNTEAFFGQGTRLTVV.